The 30 T cell receptor beta chains below all came from one sample that was sequenced in a study of T cell repertoires in cytomegalovirus infection. TCRdb fed the reads into MiXCR, producing one record per CDR3 protein. The profile shows more than 250,000 distinct CDR3 sequences, 20% to 30% of them singletons. Their antigen targets remain unknown. The sample in question was cultured PBMCs, obtained from culture after CMV antigen stimulation. All receptors derive from a human donor in good health (CMV status not recorded). Some clones in this sample may be carry-over from other donors' samples.

V usage is TRBV11-2 and J usage is TRBJ2-4; D gene uncertain. Trimming pared 4 bases from V and 4 bases from J, leaving 5 bases between. This CDR3 has 12 amino acids. Germline-derived CDR1 and CDR2 are SGHAT and FQNNGV. The CDR3 sequence: CASSWGKNIQYF. The CDR3 DNA sequence: TGTGCCAGCAGCTGGGGAAAAAACATTCAGTACTTC. Together with reference TRBV11-2 and TRBJ2-4, the CDR3 gives the full variable domain: EAGVAQSPRYKIIEKRQSVAFWCNPISGHATLYWYQQILGQGPKLLIQFQNNGVVDDSQLPKDRFSAERLKGVDSTLKIQPAKLEDSAVYLCASSWGKNIQYFGAGTRLSVL.

This clonotype was observed a handful of times. The CDR3 nucleotides are TGCAGTGCCACCTCCCGGGACAGGGGGGCCTACGAGCAGTACTTC. Translating it yields CSATSRDRGAYEQYF. The V and J genes are TRBV20-1 and TRBJ2-7; TRBD1 agrees at 11 bases. Germline V gene data show CDR1 as DFQATT and CDR2 as SNEGSKA (reference sequence). The length of the CDR3 is 15 residues. Trimming at V came to 6 bases and at J to 2 bases, leaving 9 bases not matched to a gene.

This clonotype came up a few times. This chain uses TRBV4-1 with TRBJ1-2, with 8 nucleotides matching TRBD1. V lost 1 base to trimming and J lost 6 bases; unmatched junction nucleotides: 10. The CDR3 is 16 amino acids. CDR1 and CDR2 from the germline V gene are MGHRA and YSYEKL. The CDR3, as DNA: TGCGCCAGCAGCCAAGTAGAGGGACAGGCCTTCGATGGCTACACCTTC. This sequence encodes CASSQVEGQAFDGYTF.

The chain is built from TRBV29-1 and TRBJ1-2; the D gene is possibly TRBD1 (5 bases). The CDR3 sequence is 13 residues long. From germline, CDR1 is SQVTM and CDR2 ANQGSEA. V shed 6 bases and J shed 5 bases, with 16 bases lying between them. The CDR3 region is CSVVPGREYGYTF. The DNA for the CDR3 is TGCAGCGTCGTTCCGGGACGAGAATATGGCTACACCTTC.

The chain combines TRBV19 with TRBJ1-1; D uncertain. CDR3 length: 15 residues. Per germline, CDR1 LNHDA and CDR2 SQIVND (reference sequence). V lost 6 bases to trimming and J lost 1 base, with 15 bases between them. CDR3 bases: TGTGCCAGTAGCAAAACGTTCGATAGGAACACTGAAGCTTTCTTT. Translating it yields CASSKTFDRNTEAFF.

The rearrangement uses TRBV29-1 and TRBJ2-5, with TRBD1 matching over 7 bases. The CDR3 has 14 amino acids. Germline assignment: CDR1 SQVTM and CDR2 ANQGSEA. Losses at the gene ends were 2 bases for V and 4 bases for J; bases not matched to a gene: 7. CDR3 sequence reads: CSVEHTAGGETQYF. In DNA, the CDR3 is TGCAGCGTTGAACATACGGCAGGGGGAGAGACCCAGTACTTC.

In its sample, this clonotype was seen many times. This chain links TRBV7-2 with TRBJ2-1; 9 bases match TRBD1. This CDR3 contains 15 residues. The V gene's germline CDR1 is SGHTA and CDR2 FQGNSA. V gave up 5 bases and J gave up 6 bases; unmatched junction bases: 8. For the CDR3, the DNA is TGTGCCAGCAGCCGCACAGGGGGCGGGGGCAATGAGCAGTTCTTC. Its translation: CASSRTGGGGNEQFF.

This clonotype was recorded many times. The V call is TRBV7-8, the J call TRBJ2-7; no definite D call. CDR3 length: 13 residues. Trimming shortened V by 5 bases and J by 0 bases, and 8 bases separated the two germline ends. Germline V CDR1 and CDR2: SGHVS, FQNEAQ. CDR3 amino acids: CASSLPSSYEQYF. In nucleotides, the CDR3 is TGTGCCAGCAGCCTCCCCAGCTCCTACGAGCAGTACTTC.

This clonotype was counted at least ten times. The rearrangement joins TRBV7-9 to TRBJ2-3, with D unresolved. The CDR3 consists of 14 residues. The V end lost 4 bases, the J end lost 10 bases, and 18 bases lay between the germline ends. Germline CDR1 SEHNR, CDR2 FQNEAQ (reference sequence). CDR3 loop: CASSSRREELPQYF. The CDR3 DNA sequence: TGTGCCAGCAGCTCGAGACGTGAAGAGCTCCCGCAGTATTTT.

This chain uses TRBV28 with TRBJ2-2; 7 nucleotides align to TRBD1. Germline CDR1 MDHEN, CDR2 SYDVKM. CDR3 length: 15 amino acids. Trimming at V came to 6 bases and at J to 6 bases, leaving 10 bases not matched to a gene. CDR3 sequence (DNA): TGTGCCAGCAGCCCTGACAGGGATTGGTCCGGGGAGCTGTTTTTT. Translating it yields CASSPDRDWSGELFF.

This chain joins TRBV6-5 and TRBJ1-5; TRBD1 matches 8 bases. Germline V gene sequence: CDR1 MNHEY, CDR2 SVGAGI. The CDR3 totals 14 residues. V was clipped by 5 bases and J by 8 bases; unmatched bases: 8. The chain's CDR3 is CASSPRDRGEPQHF. The CDR3 bases are TGTGCCAGCAGTCCTAGAGACAGGGGAGAGCCCCAGCATTTT.

The CDR3 reads CASSPGLRGETQYF. CDR3 DNA: TGTGCCAGCAGTCCCGGACTGCGGGGGGAGACCCAGTACTTC. This chain joins TRBV27 and TRBJ2-5; 7 nucleotides agree with TRBD2. CDR1 MNHEY and CDR2 SMNVEV come from the germline V gene (reference sequence). J gave up 5 bases and V 5 bases, and 8 bases lay outside the gene matches. The CDR3 totals 14 residues.

The rearrangement uses TRBV27 and TRBJ1-2; D unresolved. V was pared by 5 bases and J by 7 bases, with 11 bases between. This CDR3 region has 12 residues. Germline V gene sequence: CDR1 MNHEY, CDR2 SMNVEV (reference sequence). CDR3: CASSHSRSGYTF. CDR3 coding DNA: TGTGCCAGCAGTCACAGTCGGAGTGGCTACACCTTC.

This clonotype was observed at least ten times. The V and J genes are TRBV7-2 and TRBJ2-5; D is unresolved. Germline CDR1 reads SGHTA; CDR2 reads FQGNSA. The CDR3 contains 17 residues. The germline V and J ends were trimmed by 5 bases and 1 base, with 20 bases remaining between them. The CDR3 reads CASSQGSRSRFQETQYF. The CDR3 DNA sequence: TGTGCCAGCAGCCAAGGTTCCAGGTCCCGTTTCCAAGAGACCCAGTACTTC.

In its sample, this clonotype was seen once. The rearrangement links TRBV5-1 to TRBJ2-2; D is unclear. Germline V lookup: CDR1 SGHRS, CDR2 YFSETQ. The CDR3 loop spans 15 amino acids. V lost 1 base and J lost 0, with 7 bases in between. As DNA, the CDR3 is TGCGCCAGCAGCTTGCAGGCCCCGAACACCGGGGAGCTGTTTTTT. Protein: CASSLQAPNTGELFF.

The rearrangement joins TRBV20-1 to TRBJ2-3; D perhaps matches TRBD2 (5 bases). The CDR3 is 11 residues long. CDR1 and CDR2 (germline): DFQATT, SNEGSKA (reference sequence). Trimming pared 6 bases from V and 4 bases from J, leaving 8 bases between. In DNA, the CDR3 is TGCAGTGCCACTAGGTCAGATACGCAGTATTTT. Protein: CSATRSDTQYF.

The chain has TRBV7-2 and TRBJ2-5; D is unresolved. CDR1 is SGHTA, CDR2 FQGNSA, per germline. V shed 4 bases and J shed 5 bases, with 14 bases lying between them. This CDR3 contains 14 residues. The CDR3 region is CASSSPARTETQYF. The CDR3 DNA reads as TGTGCCAGCAGCTCCCCCGCAAGGACGGAGACCCAGTACTTC.

This clonotype was seen only a few times. This sequence joins TRBV7-6 and TRBJ2-3, with 10 positions matching TRBD2. The V segment lost 4 bases and the J segment 6 bases; nucleotides outside the gene matches: 7. This CDR3 spans 15 amino acids. Per germline, CDR1 SGHVS and CDR2 FNYEAQ. The DNA of the CDR3 is TGTGCCAGCAGCTCGTTAGCGGGAGGTGAGGATACGCAGTATTTT. This gives the protein CASSSLAGGEDTQYF.

The V and J genes are TRBV5-1 and TRBJ2-7; no clear D gene. The CDR3 is 14 amino acids. Trimming cost V 4 bases and J 2 bases, with 13 bases left between them. Germline assignment: CDR1 SGHRS and CDR2 YFSETQ. Here the CDR3 reads CASSTTWAPYEQYF. As DNA, the CDR3 is TGCGCCAGCAGCACCACCTGGGCCCCCTACGAGCAGTACTTC.

The genes are TRBV7-6 and TRBJ2-1; no clear D. This CDR3 contains 16 residues. Germline loops: CDR1 SGHVS, CDR2 FNYEAQ. Trimming left V 3 bases short and J 0 bases short, with 12 bases between. CDR3 coding DNA: TGTGCCAGCAGCTTCGGGTCGTTGAGCTCCTACAATGAGCAGTTCTTC. This translates into CASSFGSLSSYNEQFF.

The chain carries TRBV7-6 and TRBJ2-1, with D possibly TRBD2 on 6 matching bases. This CDR3 region has 14 residues. Germline CDR1 and CDR2: SGHVS and FNYEAQ. Trimming stripped 4 bases from V and 3 bases from J, with 10 bases between. CDR3 residues: CASSSGLIYNEQFF. Here the CDR3 DNA reads TGTGCCAGCAGCTCGGGACTGATCTACAATGAGCAGTTCTTC.

The chain couples TRBV24-1 to TRBJ2-2, with unresolved D. This CDR3 has 14 amino acids. V gave up 5 bases and J gave up 2 bases, with 8 bases separating them. Germline assignment: CDR1 KGHDR and CDR2 SFDVKD. This CDR3 reads CATSGRSNTGELFF. For the CDR3, the DNA is TGTGCCACCAGTGGTCGGAGCAACACCGGGGAGCTGTTTTTT.

The chain employs TRBV19 and TRBJ1-2; D remains unclear. Trimming left V 0 bases short and J 9 bases short, with 11 bases between. In germline, CDR1 is LNHDA, CDR2 SQIVND (reference sequence). CDR3 length equals 13 residues. Here the CDR3 reads CASSIEAGKSYTF. In nucleotides, the CDR3 is TGTGCCAGTAGTATAGAGGCGGGGAAAAGCTACACCTTC. The full variable domain, in which reference TRBV19 and TRBJ1-2 provide the parts outside the CDR3, is DGGITQSPKYLFRKEGQNVTLSCEQNLNHDAMYWYRQDPGQGLRLIYYSQIVNDFQKGDIAEGYSVSREKKESFPLTVTSAQKNPTAFYLCASSIEAGKSYTFGSGTRLTVV.

There are a few counts of this clonotype. The rearrangement joins TRBV19 to TRBJ1-2; D is unresolved. V was trimmed by 5 bases and J by 3 bases, leaving 13 bases between them. Looked up from germline, CDR1 is LNHDA and CDR2 is SQIVND (reference sequence). The CDR3 contains 14 residues. CDR3: CASSRSLKDYGYTF. CDR3 nucleotide sequence: TGTGCCAGTAGTCGGAGCCTGAAGGACTATGGCTACACCTTC.

The V call is TRBV7-8, the J call TRBJ1-4; 10 bases map to TRBD1. The CDR3 has 17 amino acids. The junction had 19 bases not matched to a gene; V was cut back by 8 bases and J by 10 bases. CDR1 and CDR2 from the germline V gene are SGHVS and FQNEAQ. In DNA, the CDR3 is TGTGCCAGCCTAAAAGGGACAGGGGTCCTGGAAGGTAGAAAACTGTTTTTT. This encodes CASLKGTGVLEGRKLFF.

This chain joins TRBV19 and TRBJ2-1, with TRBD2 identical over 9 bases. The CDR3 runs 15 residues. CDR1 is LNHDA, CDR2 SQIVND, per germline (reference sequence). V shed 6 bases, J shed 0 bases, and the junction held 3 bases outside the gene matches. Here the CDR3 DNA reads TGTGCCAGTAGAGTAGCGGGAGTCTCCTACAATGAGCAGTTCTTC. Its translation: CASRVAGVSYNEQFF.

This clonotype has just a few counts. V gene TRBV6-1 combines with J gene TRBJ2-5; the D gene is possibly TRBD2 (6 bases). CDR1 and CDR2 (germline): MNHNS, SASEGT. The CDR3 consists of 15 residues. Deletions cut 5 bases from V and 0 bases from J, with 13 bases between. CDR3: CASSNRRDYQETQYF. The CDR3 DNA sequence: TGTGCCAGCAGTAACCGCCGGGACTACCAAGAGACCCAGTACTTC.

This clonotype was seen once. This chain uses TRBV9 with TRBJ2-1; 7 bases line up with TRBD2. The J segment lost 5 bases and the V segment lost 4 bases, leaving 9 bases of the junction unmatched. There are 15 residues in the CDR3. The V gene's germline CDR1 is SGDLS and CDR2 YYNGEE. CDR3 in DNA: TGTGCCAGCAGCACGGGGGACTACAGCAACAATGAGCAGTTCTTC. Amino acid sequence: CASSTGDYSNNEQFF.

This clonotype has ten or more counts. The chain is built from TRBV6-2 or TRBV6-3 and TRBJ1-6; 7 bases fit TRBD1. There are 15 residues in the CDR3. Trimming removed 4 bases from V and 7 bases from J; junction bases left unmatched: 7. The germline CDR1 and CDR2 sequences are MNHEY and SVGEGT. The CDR3 loop reads CASSSRTGLNSPLHF. The CDR3 DNA reads TGTGCCAGCAGTTCAAGGACAGGTCTAAATTCACCCCTCCACTTT.

This clonotype was seen a few times. The chain links TRBV6-4 to TRBJ2-1; 10 bases are a match to TRBD2. This CDR3 contains 16 residues. Losses at the gene ends were 4 bases for V and 6 bases for J; bases not matched to a gene: 9. In germline, CDR1 is MRHNA, CDR2 SNTAGT. The CDR3 DNA is TGTGCCAGCAGTGCAACAGCGGGAGGGTCTTTCAATGAGCAGTTCTTC. Translation gives CASSATAGGSFNEQFF.